This TCR beta chain was documented in a study of blood T cell repertoires in COVID-19. About the study: COVID-19 samples, acute and convalescent, were from the United States, Italy and Spain. PBMCs, B-cell-depleted T cells, or T cells were the source of the cDNA or gDNA that made up the material.

Original handling: Amplification of reference gene primers provided the estimated nucleated cell counts. The assay was immunoSEQ multiplex PCR, and TCRdb's table has in-frame clones only and misses some. The V and J calls and clone size are taken from that table; D and trimming were inferred from the DNA. The sample contains some 220,000 clones, 70% to 90% of which appear only once. Per the germline V gene, CDR1 is MNHEY and CDR2 is SVGEGT. J was trimmed by 0 bases and V by 4 bases; bases with no gene match: 8. The CDR3 has 16 amino acids. The TCR was taken from a woman aged 55 to 70 with active or convalescent COVID-19. Source material: peripheral blood. The chain recombines TRBV6-2 or TRBV6-3 with TRBJ2-7; 8 bases line up with TRBD2. CDR3 nucleotide sequence: TGTGCCAGCAGTTCCGCTCGGGGGGGAGGCTCCTACGAGCAGTACTTC. Amino acid sequence: CASSSARGGGSYEQYF.